These 5 T cell receptor beta chains share one sample of origin, sequenced in a study of blood T cell repertoires in COVID-19. Libraries were prepared by immunoSEQ multiplex PCR; TCRdb keeps only in-frame clonotypes and omits some of them. The sample includes roughly 100,000 clones, approximately 80% of them seen just once. The sequencing sample was made of peripheral blood. Receptors were obtained from a human donor in a cohort sampled during active COVID-19.

This clone was picked up one time. J is TRBJ2-2 and V is TRBV6-2 or TRBV6-3; 10 bases line up with TRBD2. The germline gives CDR1 MNHEY, CDR2 SVGEGT. The CDR3 loop spans 17 amino acids. V was pared by 2 bases and J by 4 bases, with 7 bases of the junction left unmatched. CDR3 protein: CASSYLAGAPGTGELFF. For the CDR3, the DNA is TGTGCCAGCAGTTACCTAGCGGGGGCCCCGGGCACCGGGGAGCTGTTTTTT.

The gene calls are TRBV3-1 (or the pseudogene TRBV3-2) and TRBJ1-4, with no clear D. CDR3 length: 12 amino acids. Per germline, CDR1 LGHDT and CDR2 YNNKEL (reference sequence). V was pared by 1 base and J by 8 bases, with 5 bases between. CDR3 bases: TGTGCCAGCAGCCAAGCCGGGGAAAAACTGTTTTTT. Amino acid sequence: CASSQAGEKLFF.

This clone has only one observation. The rearrangement uses TRBV5-1 and TRBJ2-3, with 8 positions matching TRBD1. The CDR3 spans 16 residues. The germline V gene encodes CDR1 SGHRS and CDR2 YFSETQ. V lost 1 base and J lost 3; bases outside the gene matches: 7. The CDR3 loop reads CASSLLARQGTDTQYF. DNA of the CDR3: TGCGCCAGCAGCTTGTTGGCCAGACAGGGGACAGATACGCAGTATTTT.

The chain recombines TRBV24-1 with TRBJ2-7; tentatively, D is TRBD1 (5 bases). Germline V CDR1 and CDR2: KGHDR, SFDVKD. Trimming took off 0 bases at V and 2 bases at J, with 10 bases between the two ends. The CDR3 extends over 15 amino acids. The CDR3 DNA is TGTGCCACCAGTGATTTGATTCTGACAGCCTACGAGCAGTACTTC. Its protein product is CATSDLILTAYEQYF.

This rearrangement joins TRBV7-2 to TRBJ1-6; tentative D call: TRBD1 (5 bases). V shed 2 bases and J shed 7 bases, with 18 bases lying between them. The CDR3 loop spans 17 amino acids. Germline CDR1 SGHTA, CDR2 FQGNSA. CDR3 DNA sequence: TGTGCCAGCAGCTTAAATAGGGGAGGGGTGGGAAATTCACCCCTCCACTTT. The encoded protein is CASSLNRGGVGNSPLHF.